Following are 7 T cell receptor beta chains from one sample sequenced in a study of technical replicates of blood from a handful of donors. Clones were sequenced by immunoSEQ multiplex PCR, and TCRdb holds only the in-frame ones, with some missing. Of some 30,000 clones in the sample, just over 90% were seen once. Source material: PBMCs. The receptors here all came from a human donor in good health. Some clones in this sample may be carry-over from other donors' samples.

The chain recombines TRBV6-6 with TRBJ1-6, with D unclear. V was shortened by 4 bases and J by 13 bases, with 17 bases between the two germline ends. The CDR3 loop spans 14 amino acids. Germline CDR1 MNHNY, CDR2 SVGAGI (reference sequence). CDR3 DNA sequence: TGTGCCAGCAGTTTCCCCGGGGAGCCTTTCCCCCTCCACTTT. The encoded protein is CASSFPGEPFPLHF.

The chain recombines TRBV9 with TRBJ2-2; D not resolved. Trimming left V 0 bases short and J 4 bases short, with 7 bases between. The CDR3 sequence is 14 residues long. Germline CDR1 and CDR2: SGDLS and YYNGEE. CDR3 amino acids: CASSVAVATGELFF. CDR3 DNA sequence: TGTGCCAGCAGCGTAGCCGTGGCCACCGGGGAGCTGTTTTTT.

V usage is TRBV7-2 and J usage is TRBJ2-5, with a possible D match to TRBD1 (6 bases). Germline V gives CDR1 SGHTA, CDR2 FQGNSA. Between the trimmed V and J ends, which lost 5 bases and 5 bases, there was a span of 18 bases. The CDR3 loop spans 15 amino acids. DNA for the CDR3: TGTGCCAGCAGCGCCACGACAGGCCGGCGGGAGACCCAGTACTTC. It encodes CASSATTGRRETQYF.

The chain carries TRBV6-1 and TRBJ2-1; D may be TRBD2 (6 bases). V was shortened by 8 bases and J by 6 bases, with 17 bases between the two germline ends. Per germline, CDR1 MNHNS and CDR2 SASEGT. The CDR3 is 14 residues long. The CDR3 protein is CASAGTQGPNEQFF. The CDR3 bases are TGTGCCAGCGCCGGGACTCAAGGCCCCAATGAGCAGTTCTTC.

V and J are TRBV5-4 and TRBJ2-7; D perhaps matches TRBD2 (6 bases). V shed 0 bases and J shed 0 bases, with 10 bases lying between them. The CDR3 is 15 residues long. Germline V gene lookup returns CDR1 SGHNT and CDR2 YYREEE (reference sequence). CDR3 nucleotides: TGTGCCAGCAGCTTGGCCGGGGGTAGCTCCTACGAGCAGTACTTC. Translation: CASSLAGGSSYEQYF.

There are a few counts of this clone. J is TRBJ1-3 and V is TRBV25-1, with 7 positions matching TRBD1. Trimming at V came to 10 bases and at J to 3 bases, leaving 3 bases not matched to a gene. Germline V CDR1 and CDR2: MGHDK, SYGVNS. This CDR3 contains 12 residues. The CDR3, as DNA: TGTGCCACCGGGACAGATGGAAACACCATATATTTT. Its protein is CATGTDGNTIYF.

The chain links TRBV6-6 to TRBJ1-1; no definite D call. The CDR3 covers 12 residues. Germline CDR1 reads MNHNY; CDR2 reads SVGAGI (reference sequence). V lost 6 bases to trimming and J lost 1 base, with 6 bases between them. CDR3 DNA: TGTGCCAGCAGGGAGCCGAACACTGAAGCTTTCTTT. This gives the protein CASREPNTEAFF.